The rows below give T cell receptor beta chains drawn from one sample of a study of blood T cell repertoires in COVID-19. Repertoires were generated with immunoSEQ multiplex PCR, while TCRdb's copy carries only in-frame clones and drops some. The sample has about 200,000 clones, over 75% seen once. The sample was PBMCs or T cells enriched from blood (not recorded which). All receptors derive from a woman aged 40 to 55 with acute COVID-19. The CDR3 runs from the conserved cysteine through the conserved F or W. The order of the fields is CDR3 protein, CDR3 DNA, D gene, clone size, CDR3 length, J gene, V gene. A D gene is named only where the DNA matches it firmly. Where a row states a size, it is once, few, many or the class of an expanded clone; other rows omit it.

CDR3: CASSYGYEQYF
DNA: TGTGCCAGCAGCTACGGGTACGAGCAGTACTTC
D: NA
size: few
length: 11
J: TRBJ2-7
V: TRBV2

CDR3: CASSESTGGEPEAFF
DNA: TGCGCCAGCAGTGAGTCGACAGGGGGGGAGCCTGAAGCTTTCTTT
D: TRBD1
size: NA
length: 15
J: TRBJ1-1
V: TRBV10-1

CDR3: CASSPQGSTYNSPLHF
DNA: TGTGCCAGCAGCCCACAGGGAAGTACCTATAATTCACCCCTCCACTTT
D: NA
size: NA
length: 16
J: TRBJ1-6
V: TRBV9

CDR3: CASSSQGGTEAFF
DNA: TGTGCCAGTAGTTCCCAGGGGGGTACTGAAGCTTTCTTT
D: TRBD1
size: few
length: 13
J: TRBJ1-1
V: TRBV19

CDR3: CASSIPGGSNQPQHF
DNA: TGTGCCAGCAGTATTCCAGGGGGTAGCAATCAGCCCCAGCATTTT
D: TRBD1
size: NA
length: 15
J: TRBJ1-5
V: TRBV6-2/TRBV6-3

CDR3: CASSPPDRGSGNTIYF
DNA: TGTGCCAGCTCACCGCCGGACAGGGGCTCTGGAAACACCATATATTTT
D: TRBD1
size: once
length: 16
J: TRBJ1-3
V: TRBV18

CDR3: CASSPREARGNYGYTF
DNA: TGTGCCAGCAGCCCCCGGGAGGCGCGGGGTAATTATGGCTACACCTTC
D: NA
size: NA
length: 16
J: TRBJ1-2
V: TRBV3-1/TRBV3-2

CDR3: CASSLGTGVNYGYTF
DNA: TGTGCCAGCAGCTTAGGGACAGGAGTGAACTATGGCTACACCTTC
D: TRBD1
size: NA
length: 15
J: TRBJ1-2
V: TRBV7-2

CDR3: CASSRDSGTDTQYF
DNA: TGTGCCAGCAGCCGGGACTCGGGCACAGATACGCAGTATTTT
D: NA
size: NA
length: 14
J: TRBJ2-3
V: TRBV3-1/TRBV3-2

CDR3: CASGQSSGNTIYF
DNA: TGTGCTAGTGGACAGAGCTCTGGAAACACCATATATTTT
D: NA
size: NA
length: 13
J: TRBJ1-3
V: TRBV12-5

CDR3: CASGLYTGDNEAFF
DNA: TGTGCCAGCGGACTGTACACAGGGGATAATGAAGCTTTCTTT
D: TRBD1
size: NA
length: 14
J: TRBJ1-1
V: TRBV3-1/TRBV3-2

CDR3: CASRGTRSYNEQFF
DNA: TGTGCCAGCAGGGGGACTCGCTCCTACAATGAGCAGTTCTTC
D: NA
size: few
length: 14
J: TRBJ2-1
V: TRBV28

CDR3: CSVETGAGNTIYF
DNA: TGCAGCGTTGAAACAGGGGCGGGAAACACCATATATTTT
D: TRBD1
size: NA
length: 13
J: TRBJ1-3
V: TRBV29-1

CDR3: CSAGTSGRAGTQYF
DNA: TGCAGCGCTGGGACTAGCGGGAGGGCGGGGACGCAGTATTTT
D: TRBD2
size: NA
length: 14
J: TRBJ2-3
V: TRBV29-1

CDR3: CASRGKDGWNTGELFF
DNA: TGTGCTTCTCGGGGGAAGGACGGCTGGAACACCGGGGAGCTGTTTTTT
D: NA
size: few
length: 16
J: TRBJ2-2
V: TRBV19

CDR3: CASSPTGLSSHEQYF
DNA: TGTGCCAGCAGTCCGACAGGGCTTAGCTCCCACGAGCAGTACTTC
D: TRBD1
size: once
length: 15
J: TRBJ2-7
V: TRBV2

CDR3: CASSEDSSNEKLFF
DNA: TGTGCCAGCAGCGAAGACAGTTCTAATGAAAAACTGTTTTTT
D: NA
size: NA
length: 14
J: TRBJ1-4
V: TRBV5-4

CDR3: CASTGGVVGKLFF
DNA: TGTGCCAGCACCGGTGGAGTTGTTGGAAAACTGTTTTTT
D: NA
size: NA
length: 13
J: TRBJ1-4
V: TRBV7-8

CDR3: CASSLIRGGTGGLITEAFF
DNA: TGCGCCAGCAGCTTGATTAGAGGTGGGACAGGGGGCTTGATCACTGAAGCTTTCTTT
D: TRBD1
size: NA
length: 19
J: TRBJ1-1
V: TRBV5-1

CDR3: CASSPQGTPGQPQHF
DNA: TGTGCCAGCAGCCCACAGGGGACCCCCGGTCAGCCCCAGCATTTT
D: TRBD1
size: NA
length: 15
J: TRBJ1-5
V: TRBV28

CDR3: CASSQGGAGGYTF
DNA: TGTGCCAGCAGCCAAGGCGGGGCGGGAGGCTACACCTTC
D: NA
size: NA
length: 13
J: TRBJ1-2
V: TRBV3-1/TRBV3-2

CDR3: CSVAGTGLNTEAFF
DNA: TGCAGCGTCGCCGGGACAGGTTTGAACACTGAAGCTTTCTTT
D: TRBD1
size: many
length: 14
J: TRBJ1-1
V: TRBV29-1

CDR3: CASSYSARSEDHGYTF
DNA: TGTGCCAGCAGTTACTCGGCCCGTAGCGAGGACCATGGCTACACCTTC
D: NA
size: NA
length: 16
J: TRBJ1-2
V: TRBV6-5

CDR3: CASSFDWGGSGTDTQYF
DNA: TGTGCCAGCAGCTTTGACTGGGGAGGATCCGGCACAGATACGCAGTATTTT
D: NA
size: NA
length: 17
J: TRBJ2-3
V: TRBV5-5

CDR3: CASSQTSAGYGYTF
DNA: TGTGCCAGCAGTCAAACGTCAGCGGGCTATGGCTACACCTTC
D: NA
size: NA
length: 14
J: TRBJ1-2
V: TRBV7-3

CDR3: CGTIQNTGELFF
DNA: TGTGGGACTATCCAGAACACCGGGGAGCTGTTTTTT
D: NA
size: NA
length: 12
J: TRBJ2-2
V: TRBV28

CDR3: CASSVAGTGGGSPLHF
DNA: TGTGCCAGCAGCGTAGCCGGGACAGGGGGCGGTTCACCCCTCCACTTT
D: TRBD1
size: NA
length: 16
J: TRBJ1-6
V: TRBV9

CDR3: CASSEYGQGNSPLHF
DNA: TGTGCCAGCAGTGAATATGGTCAGGGGAACTCACCCCTCCACTTT
D: NA
size: NA
length: 15
J: TRBJ1-6
V: TRBV25-1

CDR3: CASSRDRGPEAFF
DNA: TGTGCCAGCAGCCGAGACAGGGGCCCTGAAGCTTTCTTT
D: TRBD1
size: NA
length: 13
J: TRBJ1-1
V: TRBV6-5

CDR3: CASSYSTLRGGGGYTF
DNA: TGTGCCAGCAGTTACTCGACTTTGCGCGGAGGTGGAGGCTACACCTTC
D: NA
size: NA
length: 16
J: TRBJ1-2
V: TRBV6-5

CDR3: CASSMDRGRGYTF
DNA: TGTGCCAGCAGTATGGACAGGGGGCGAGGCTACACCTTC
D: TRBD1
size: once
length: 13
J: TRBJ1-2
V: TRBV6-5

CDR3: CAWSVEYSNQPQHF
DNA: TGTGCCTGGAGTGTAGAGTATAGCAATCAGCCCCAGCATTTT
D: NA
size: NA
length: 14
J: TRBJ1-5
V: TRBV30

CDR3: CASRRHTGGASEPQHF
DNA: TGTGCCAGCAGGCGACACACTGGGGGGGCCTCGGAACCCCAGCATTTT
D: NA
size: NA
length: 16
J: TRBJ1-5
V: TRBV7-2

CDR3: CASSSVGQAKNIQYF
DNA: TGTGCCAGCAGCTCAGTAGGACAAGCGAAAAACATTCAGTACTTC
D: NA
size: NA
length: 15
J: TRBJ2-4
V: TRBV7-8

CDR3: CASSNRAPEKLFF
DNA: TGTGCCAGCAGTAACAGGGCCCCTGAAAAACTGTTTTTT
D: NA
size: NA
length: 13
J: TRBJ1-4
V: TRBV27

CDR3: CASSLLQGDEPQHF
DNA: TGTGCCAGCAGTCTCTTACAGGGGGATGAGCCCCAGCATTTT
D: TRBD1
size: NA
length: 14
J: TRBJ1-5
V: TRBV28

CDR3: CASSQQGFEAFF
DNA: TGTGCCAGCAGCCAGCAGGGTTTTGAAGCTTTCTTT
D: NA
size: NA
length: 12
J: TRBJ1-1
V: TRBV14

CDR3: CASSLPEGDETQYF
DNA: TGTGCCAGCAGTCTCCCCGAGGGAGACGAGACCCAGTACTTC
D: NA
size: once
length: 14
J: TRBJ2-5
V: TRBV2

CDR3: CASRSFYGYTF
DNA: TGTGCCAGCAGATCCTTCTATGGCTACACCTTC
D: NA
size: few
length: 11
J: TRBJ1-2
V: TRBV28

CDR3: CAWSDRDRGQEKLFF
DNA: TGTGCCTGGAGTGATAGGGACAGGGGGCAAGAAAAACTGTTTTTT
D: TRBD1
size: NA
length: 15
J: TRBJ1-4
V: TRBV30

CDR3: CAISGGGNEKLFF
DNA: TGTGCCATCAGTGGGGGAGGTAATGAAAAACTGTTTTTT
D: NA
size: NA
length: 13
J: TRBJ1-4
V: TRBV10-3

CDR3: CASSKHRGDGGETQYF
DNA: TGTGCCAGCAGCAAACATCGGGGTGATGGAGGAGAGACCCAGTACTTC
D: NA
size: NA
length: 16
J: TRBJ2-5
V: TRBV6-6

CDR3: CASSLAGGETDTQYF
DNA: TGTGCCAGCAGCTTAGCGGGGGGGGAGACAGATACGCAGTATTTT
D: TRBD2
size: NA
length: 15
J: TRBJ2-3
V: TRBV7-6

CDR3: CASTPTGQGAGNTIYF
DNA: TGTGCCAGCACCCCTACGGGACAGGGGGCTGGAAACACCATATATTTT
D: TRBD1
size: NA
length: 16
J: TRBJ1-3
V: TRBV9

CDR3: CATSRDRNTGLEKLFF
DNA: TGTGCCACCAGCAGAGATCGGAACACAGGTCTTGAAAAACTGTTTTTT
D: NA
size: NA
length: 16
J: TRBJ1-4
V: TRBV15

CDR3: CASSHLRDTGFPGELFF
DNA: TGTGCCAGCAGCCATCTACGGGACACCGGGTTTCCCGGGGAGCTGTTTTTT
D: NA
size: NA
length: 17
J: TRBJ2-2
V: TRBV14